The rows below give T cell receptor beta chains drawn from one sample of a study of T-cell memory formation after mild COVID-19. TCRdb re-called the 5' RACE reads through MiXCR, storing one row per CDR3 protein. Of about 260,000 distinct CDR3 sequences in the sample, roughly 8.2% were seen once. The sample comprised PBMCs or a T cell subset sorted from them (not recorded which). The receptors were sampled from a man aged 18 to 35 who had mild COVID-19 (a few samples of this study predate the infection). Cell type and time point are not known. Both conserved end residues are part of each CDR3. D genes are given only for firm matches. Size values are once, few and many counts, or a class for expanded clones, and some rows have none.

D	V	J	size	CDR3	DNA
.	TRBV20-1	TRBJ1-5	.	CSARESNQPQHF	TGCAGTGCTAGGGAGAGCAATCAGCCCCAGCATTTT
TRBD2	TRBV4-3	TRBJ2-5	many	CASSQALAGSPGETQYF	TGCGCCAGCAGCCAAGCACTAGCGGGGAGTCCTGGAGAGACCCAGTACTTC
TRBD1	TRBV28	TRBJ2-1	few	CASVDGPGQGYEQFF	TGTGCCAGCGTTGATGGACCGGGACAGGGCTATGAGCAGTTCTTC
.	TRBV5-1	TRBJ1-2	.	CASSFDVNYGYTF	TGCGCCAGCAGTTTCGACGTAAACTATGGCTACACCTTC
.	TRBV7-9	TRBJ1-1	.	CASSPQDTEAFF	TGTGCCAGCAGTCCCCAGGACACTGAAGCTTTCTTT
.	TRBV30	TRBJ2-1	few	CAWSSGADNEQFF	TGTGCCTGGAGCTCGGGGGCAGACAATGAGCAGTTCTTC
.	TRBV6-5	TRBJ2-5	few	CATSRDGETQYF	TGTGCCACCTCCAGGGACGGAGAGACCCAGTACTTC
.	TRBV30	TRBJ2-7	.	CAWSVLQKDSYEQYF	TGTGCCTGGAGTGTTTTACAGAAAGACTCCTACGAGCAGTACTTC
TRBD1	TRBV3-1	TRBJ2-2	.	CASSQAFSGTGGSGELFF	TGTGCCAGCAGCCAAGCATTCTCCGGGACAGGGGGCTCCGGGGAGCTGTTTTTT
.	TRBV6-2/TRBV6-3	TRBJ2-3	few	CASSYSHISFTDTQYF	TGTGCCAGCAGTTACTCGCATATTAGTTTCACAGATACGCAGTATTTT
TRBD1	TRBV20-1	TRBJ1-5	few	CSARDRGYQPQHF	TGCAGTGCTAGGGACAGGGGATACCAGCCCCAGCATTTT
.	TRBV21-1	TRBJ2-7	.	CASSKGNAEQYF	TGTGCCAGCAGCAAAGGAAATGCAGAGCAGTACTTC
.	TRBV5-4	TRBJ2-1	few	CASSPAGRLEDQFF	TGTGCCAGCAGCCCGGCAGGCCGATTGGAAGATCAGTTCTTC
.	TRBV25-1	TRBJ2-7	few	CASSEFDSPEQYF	TGTGCCAGCAGTGAATTCGACAGTCCCGAGCAGTACTTC
.	TRBV7-2	TRBJ2-3	many	CASSFAGLFTDTQYF	TGTGCCAGCAGCTTCGCAGGACTTTTTACAGATACGCAGTATTTT
.	TRBV6-2/TRBV6-3	TRBJ1-1	.	CASKALFTEAFF	TGTGCCAGCAAGGCACTTTTCACTGAAGCTTTCTTT
.	TRBV12-3/TRBV12-4	TRBJ1-1	many	CASSSMNTEAFF	TGTGCCAGCAGTAGTATGAACACTGAAGCTTTCTTT
.	TRBV5-1	TRBJ2-2	.	CASSFGGYTGELFF	TGCGCCAGCAGCTTCGGGGGCTACACCGGGGAGCTGTTTTTT
.	TRBV5-1	TRBJ2-5	.	CASSLGQPYQETQYF	TGCGCCAGCAGCTTGGGACAGCCGTACCAAGAGACCCAGTACTTC
.	TRBV5-1	TRBJ2-5	few	CASSLAAGQETQYF	TGCGCCAGCAGCTTGGCGGCAGGCCAAGAGACCCAGTACTTC
TRBD1	TRBV12-3/TRBV12-4	TRBJ2-7	.	CASSFAQGTYEQYF	TGTGCCAGCAGTTTCGCACAGGGGACCTACGAGCAGTACTTC
.	TRBV25-1	TRBJ1-4	few	CASSEGDATNEKLFF	TGTGCCAGCAGTGAAGGAGATGCAACTAATGAAAAACTGTTTTTT
.	TRBV7-2	TRBJ2-5	many	CASSFGRETQYF	TGTGCCAGCAGCTTCGGTAGAGAGACCCAGTACTTC
.	TRBV24-1	TRBJ1-1	.	CATSDLHSGGNTEAFF	TGTGCCACCAGTGATTTGCATTCAGGAGGGAACACTGAAGCTTTCTTT
.	TRBV29-1	TRBJ1-1	few	CSVGSGGEAFF	TGCAGCGTTGGCAGTGGTGGTGAAGCTTTCTTT
.	TRBV24-1	TRBJ2-3	once	CATSDFRPGGRDTQYF	TGTGCCACCAGTGATTTCAGGCCTGGAGGGAGAGATACGCAGTATTTT
.	TRBV7-9	TRBJ2-5	.	CASSPSGLRETQYF	TGTGCCAGCAGCCCCTCGGGACTCCGGGAGACCCAGTACTTC
TRBD2	TRBV4-1	TRBJ2-1	few	CASSHLRLAGLVDEQFF	TGCGCCAGCAGCCACCTACGACTAGCGGGGCTAGTGGATGAGCAGTTCTTC
TRBD1	TRBV20-1	TRBJ2-3	.	CSSGTGLGTDTQYF	TGCAGTTCCGGGACAGGGTTGGGGACAGATACGCAGTATTTT
TRBD1	TRBV20-1	TRBJ1-5	few	CSARVGGASGQPQHF	TGCAGTGCTAGAGTAGGGGGCGCGTCGGGTCAGCCCCAGCATTTT
.	TRBV7-2	TRBJ2-1	.	CASSFDGGDCNEQFF	TGTGCCAGCAGCTTTGACGGGGGCGACTGCAATGAGCAGTTCTTC
TRBD1	TRBV6-1	TRBJ1-4	.	CASSRGQANEKLFF	TGTGCCAGCAGTAGGGGACAGGCTAATGAAAAACTGTTTTTT
TRBD1	TRBV7-6	TRBJ2-3	.	CDSSAGGPPDTQYF	TGTGACAGCAGCGCAGGGGGACCCCCGGATACGCAGTATTTT
.	TRBV6-1	TRBJ2-5	few	CASSARQSQETQYF	TGTGCCAGCAGCGCCCGACAGTCCCAAGAGACCCAGTACTTC
.	TRBV6-2/TRBV6-3	TRBJ2-5	.	CASRDPQETQYF	TGTGCCAGCAGGGATCCCCAAGAGACCCAGTACTTC
.	TRBV5-5	TRBJ2-2	many	CASSFSGTGELFF	TGTGCCAGCAGCTTCTCTGGCACCGGGGAGCTGTTTTTT
.	TRBV15	TRBJ2-3	few	CATSRAGGQADTQYF	TGTGCCACCAGCAGAGCTGGCGGTCAGGCAGATACGCAGTATTTT
.	TRBV7-8	TRBJ2-1	.	CASSLGLGVFF	TGTGCCAGCAGCCTTGGACTGGGCGTTTTTTTC
TRBD1	TRBV18	TRBJ2-7	.	CASAGMTGREQYF	TGTGCCAGCGCAGGGATGACAGGGCGCGAGCAGTACTTC
.	TRBV4-1	TRBJ1-2	.	CASSQVMSTEWGYGYTF	TGCGCCAGCAGCCAAGTCATGTCGACAGAATGGGGCTATGGCTACACCTTC
.	TRBV7-8	TRBJ1-2	.	CASSLAGTNNYGYTF	TGTGCCAGCAGCTTAGCTGGAACGAATAACTATGGCTACACCTTC
.	TRBV28	TRBJ1-1	.	CATFDAGGAEAFF	TGTGCCACGTTCGACGCGGGAGGCGCTGAAGCTTTCTTT
.	TRBV20-1	TRBJ2-4	many	CSGVLGGKNIQYF	TGCAGTGGCGTGCTGGGGGGCAAAAACATTCAGTACTTC
.	TRBV23-1	TRBJ1-4	.	CASSRTGTCGEKLFF	TGCGCCAGCAGTCGAACAGGGACCTGCGGTGAAAAACTGTTTTTT
.	TRBV27	TRBJ2-3	.	CASSLRFGPSTDTQYF	TGTGCCAGCAGTTTAAGGTTCGGACCAAGCACAGATACGCAGTATTTT
.	TRBV7-2	TRBJ2-6	few	CASSLEGANVLTF	TGTGCCAGCAGCTTAGAGGGGGCCAACGTCCTGACTTTC
.	TRBV9	TRBJ2-3	.	CASSTGRGIADTQYF	TGTGCCAGCAGCACCGGACGGGGGATCGCAGATACGCAGTATTTT
.	TRBV7-2	TRBJ2-4	.	CASSSMGNIQYF	TGTGCCAGCAGTTCCATGGGGAACATTCAGTACTTC
.	TRBV6-5	TRBJ1-2	.	CASSLDRHPYGYTF	TGTGCCAGCAGTCTTGACAGGCACCCCTATGGCTACACCTTC
.	TRBV19	TRBJ1-3	few	CATKGGAGNTIYF	TGTGCCACCAAGGGCGGAGCTGGAAACACCATATATTTT
TRBD1	TRBV6-2/TRBV6-3	TRBJ2-2	few	CASSPTGQWNTGELFF	TGTGCCAGCAGCCCTACGGGACAGTGGAACACCGGGGAGCTGTTTTTT
TRBD2	TRBV18	TRBJ2-1	.	CASSPFDPGLAAVYNEQFF	TGTGCCAGCTCACCATTTGACCCGGGACTAGCGGCGGTATACAATGAGCAGTTCTTC
TRBD2	TRBV11-2	TRBJ2-5	.	CASSLVPSGGARYF	TGTGCCAGCAGCTTAGTCCCTAGCGGGGGGGCCCGGTACTTC
.	TRBV5-1	TRBJ1-5	.	CASSVGLVGQPQHF	TGCGCCAGCAGCGTGGGACTTGTCGGCCAGCCCCAGCATTTT
.	TRBV7-9	TRBJ2-3	many	CASSLTPGLNTDTQYF	TGTGCCAGCAGCTTAACCCCCGGACTGAACACAGATACGCAGTATTTT
.	TRBV20-1	TRBJ2-5	few	CSANAPDDGGETQYF	TGCAGTGCTAATGCCCCCGATGATGGGGGGGAGACCCAGTACTTC